Detailed here is one T cell receptor beta chain. Antigen specificity is unknown. Possible read error: a much larger clone is one base away. Amplified TCR beta CDR3 regions derived from RNA transcripts. Using the HTBI primer set, a first-round RT-PCR was run on the TCR CDR3. TCRdb used MiXCR to reprocess the multiplex PCR reads, holding one entry per CDR3 protein. Of around 660,000 distinct CDR3 sequences listed, just under 45% are singletons. Per germline, CDR1 LNHDA and CDR2 SQIVND (reference sequence). V shed 6 bases and J shed 3 bases, with 9 bases lying between them. The CDR3 runs to 13 residues. These data originate in a study of T cells in Graves' hyperthyroidism and ophthalmopathy. Findings of the study overall: Most thyroid-expanded clonotypes above 0.001 were also found in blood. Ophthalmopathy, which appeared later, was predicted by the model a median roughly 6.4 months before onset.

The study excluded patients with uncontrolled infection, other autoimmune disease, pregnancy or lactation. Thyroid ultrasound, orbital computed tomography, clinical symptoms, and serum thyroxine and TRAb underpinned diagnoses. The gene calls are TRBV19 and TRBJ1-5; no firm D call. This clonotype originated in an adult man with Graves' disease, either hyperthyroidism or ophthalmopathy (not recorded which). Source material: peripheral blood or thyroid tissue (not recorded which). The CDR3, as DNA: TGTGCCAGTAGCCTCGACACCAATCAGCCCCAGCATTTT. The encoded protein is CASSLDTNQPQHF.